These 32 T cell receptor beta chains came from one sample sequenced in a study of blood T cell repertoires in COVID-19. Sequencing was performed with immunoSEQ multiplex PCR; in TCRdb, only in-frame clones are kept and a portion is missing. The data contain around 63,000 clones, more than 75% of them singletons. Material: peripheral blood. The receptors were sampled from a man aged 60-69 years with acute or convalescent COVID-19.

The chain employs TRBV14 and TRBJ1-6; D remains unclear. In germline, CDR1 is SGHDN, CDR2 FVKESK. V gave up 3 bases and J gave up 7 bases, with 7 bases separating them. The CDR3 loop spans 13 amino acids. DNA of the CDR3: TGTGCCAGCAGCCAGATTCAGAATTCACCCCTCCACTTT. Its protein is CASSQIQNSPLHF.

The chain carries TRBV11-2 and TRBJ2-1, with 14 bases identical to TRBD2. Germline V gene data show CDR1 as SGHAT and CDR2 as FQNNGV. The J segment lost 7 bases and the V segment lost 4 bases, leaving 12 bases of the junction unmatched. There are 18 residues in the CDR3. This chain's CDR3 is CASSYGLAGGSRVNEQFF. CDR3 nucleotides: TGTGCCAGCAGCTATGGACTAGCGGGGGGAAGCAGGGTAAATGAGCAGTTCTTC.

CDR3 protein: CASSLRGGEETQYF. In DNA, the CDR3 is TGTGCCAGCAGCCTCAGAGGAGGGGAAGAGACCCAGTACTTC. This chain connects TRBV4-2 to TRBJ2-5; tentatively, D is TRBD2 (6 bases). Trimming removed 4 bases at V and 3 bases at J, with 12 bases between. Germline assignment: CDR1 LGHNA and CDR2 YNFKEQ. There are 14 residues in the CDR3.

This chain joins TRBV7-2 and TRBJ2-1; 7 nucleotides line up with TRBD2. The CDR3 loop spans 17 amino acids. Germline CDR1 reads SGHTA; CDR2 reads FQGNSA. J was trimmed by 0 bases and V by 1 base; bases with no gene match: 6. The CDR3 loop is CASSLVGRGSSYNEQFF. The CDR3 coding sequence is TGTGCCAGCAGCTTAGTGGGGCGGGGGAGCTCCTACAATGAGCAGTTCTTC. Drawing the rest from reference TRBV7-2 and TRBJ2-1, the complete variable domain is GAGVSQSPSNKVTEKGKDVELRCDPISGHTALYWYRQSLGQGLEFLIYFQGNSAPDKSGLPSDRFSAERTGGSVSTLTIQRTQQEDSAVYLCASSLVGRGSSYNEQFFGPGTRLTVL.

V gene TRBV5-1 combines with J gene TRBJ1-1, with D hard to call. Germline CDR1 SGHRS, CDR2 YFSETQ. This CDR3 has 13 residues. V was cut by 6 bases and J by 3 bases, with 12 bases left in between. CDR3 in amino acids: CASNVDLDTEAFF. Written as DNA, the CDR3 is TGCGCCAGCAACGTTGACTTGGACACTGAAGCTTTCTTT.

The chain uses TRBV11-2 and TRBJ2-3; 11 nucleotides match TRBD2. V lost 7 bases and J lost 1; bases outside the gene matches: 7. Germline V lookup: CDR1 SGHAT, CDR2 FQNNGV. The CDR3 runs to 16 residues. CDR3 in DNA: TGTGCCAGCACCCAAGGGACTAGCGGACGCACAGATACGCAGTATTTT. This encodes CASTQGTSGRTDTQYF.

In this sample, this clone is large. The V and J genes are TRBV19 and TRBJ2-2; 9 bases agree with TRBD1. The CDR3 contains 16 residues. Per germline, CDR1 LNHDA and CDR2 SQIVND (reference sequence). After removal of 7 bases from V and 3 bases from J, the junction contained 9 bases not matched to a gene. CDR3: CASTPWGQGDTGELFF. The CDR3 DNA follows: TGTGCCAGTACCCCGTGGGGACAGGGAGACACCGGGGAGCTGTTTTTT.

J is TRBJ2-5 and V is TRBV10-2, with a tentative D call TRBD2 (6 bases). This CDR3 contains 15 residues. V lost 2 bases, J lost 1 base, and 11 bases lay in between. CDR1 is WSHSY and CDR2 is SAAADI in the germline V gene. CDR3 amino acids: CASSEGGAVQETQYF. In nucleotides, the CDR3 is TGCGCCAGCAGTGAGGGCGGGGCCGTCCAAGAGACCCAGTACTTC.

The chain has TRBV10-1 and TRBJ2-5, with TRBD1 matching 9 bases. The V segment lost 4 bases and the J segment 5 bases; nucleotides outside the gene matches: 8. This CDR3 has 15 residues. Germline CDR1 reads WNHNN; CDR2 reads SYGVQD (reference sequence). DNA of the CDR3: TGCGCCAGCAGTGCCGGACAGGGGATTAGGGAGACCCAGTACTTC. The encoded protein is CASSAGQGIRETQYF.

This clone has a handful of counts. The rearrangement links TRBV2 to TRBJ1-2; 7 positions agree with TRBD1. The CDR3 is made up of 15 amino acids. Losses at the gene ends were 4 bases for V and 4 bases for J; bases not matched to a gene: 9. Germline assignment: CDR1 SNHLY and CDR2 FYNNEI. CDR3 loop: CASSAKGANIYGYTF. CDR3 DNA sequence: TGTGCCAGCAGTGCTAAGGGGGCCAATATCTATGGCTACACCTTC. Variable domain in full (rest from reference TRBV2 and TRBJ1-2): EPEVTQTPSHQVTQMGQEVILRCVPISNHLYFYWYRQILGQKVEFLVSFYNNEISEKSEIFDDQFSVERPDGSNFTLKIRSTKLEDSAMYFCASSAKGANIYGYTFGSGTRLTVV.

This chain links TRBV28 with TRBJ1-2, with 11 bases lining up with TRBD1. With 11 bases clipped from V and 6 bases from J, the junction kept 5 bases outside the gene matches. Germline CDR1 and CDR2: MDHEN and SYDVKM. The CDR3 is 12 amino acids. CDR3 amino acids: CAAWTGGDGYTF. For the CDR3, the DNA is TGTGCCGCCTGGACAGGGGGCGATGGCTACACCTTC.

This chain uses TRBV3-1 (or the pseudogene TRBV3-2) with TRBJ1-1; TRBD1 agrees at 10 bases. The CDR3 spans 17 residues. Germline V CDR1 and CDR2: LGHDT, YNNKEL (reference sequence). V was clipped by 2 bases and J by 1 base; unmatched bases: 7. The DNA for the CDR3 is TGTGCCAGCAGCCAACCCGGGACAGGGGCGAGGAACACTGAAGCTTTCTTT. The encoded protein is CASSQPGTGARNTEAFF.

The rearrangement links TRBV6-1 to TRBJ1-3; D gene ambiguous. The V end lost 3 bases, the J end lost 4 bases, and 7 bases lay between the germline ends. Per germline, CDR1 MNHNS and CDR2 SASEGT. The CDR3 contains 13 residues. CDR3 in DNA: TGTGCCAGCAGTGACCGGAGGGGAAACACCATATATTTT. It encodes CASSDRRGNTIYF.

CDR3 residues: CASSTKGGTSGEFTDTQYF. DNA for the CDR3: TGCGCCAGCAGCACTAAAGGGGGGACTAGCGGGGAGTTCACAGATACGCAGTATTTT. The genes are TRBV4-1 and TRBJ2-3; TRBD2 aligns across 13 bases. Germline V gene sequence: CDR1 MGHRA, CDR2 YSYEKL. J was trimmed by 2 bases and V by 5 bases; bases with no gene match: 13. This CDR3 spans 19 amino acids.

This clone turned up a few times. The J gene is TRBJ1-2, the V gene TRBV4-1, with a weak D call TRBD1 (5 bases). The V gene's germline CDR1 is MGHRA and CDR2 YSYEKL. V lost 5 bases and J 4 bases, leaving 17 bases between the germline ends. The CDR3 loop spans 15 amino acids. CDR3 sequence reads: CASSGHLRPPYGYTF. CDR3 in DNA: TGCGCCAGCAGCGGACATCTTAGACCTCCCTATGGCTACACCTTC.

The CDR3 is CSARQYTEAFF. DNA for the CDR3: TGCAGTGCTAGGCAGTACACTGAAGCTTTCTTT. J is TRBJ1-1 and V is TRBV20-1; no definite D call. Looked up from germline, CDR1 is DFQATT and CDR2 is SNEGSKA (reference sequence). The length of the CDR3 is 11 residues. The V and J ends lost 3 bases and 3 bases respectively, with 5 bases between them.

V is TRBV11-2 and J is TRBJ1-6, with D maybe TRBD1 (5 bases). The CDR3 is 16 residues long. Between the trimmed V and J ends, which lost 2 bases and 4 bases, there was a span of 12 bases. Germline V CDR1 and CDR2: SGHAT, FQNNGV. This chain's CDR3 is CASSLRPGNYNSPLHF. The CDR3 region has the DNA TGTGCCAGCAGCTTAAGGCCAGGGAATTATAATTCACCCCTCCACTTT. The full variable domain, rest sourced from reference TRBV11-2 and TRBJ1-6, is EAGVAQSPRYKIIEKRQSVAFWCNPISGHATLYWYQQILGQGPKLLIQFQNNGVVDDSQLPKDRFSAERLKGVDSTLKIQPAKLEDSAVYLCASSLRPGNYNSPLHFGNGTRLTVT.

This clone is labeled as large (0.1 to 1%). The V call is TRBV19, the J call TRBJ2-1; maybe TRBD2 (6 bases). Trimming shortened V by 6 bases and J by 2 bases, and 14 bases separated the two germline ends. The CDR3 sequence is 15 residues long. Germline V gene data show CDR1 as LNHDA and CDR2 as SQIVND (reference sequence). This CDR3 reads CASSPFAGTYNEQFF. CDR3 nucleotides: TGTGCCAGTAGCCCATTCGCGGGAACCTACAATGAGCAGTTCTTC.

The chain recombines TRBV24-1 with TRBJ1-5, with D perhaps matching TRBD1 (6 bases). Trimming cost V 5 bases and J 0 bases, with 16 bases left between them. Per germline, CDR1 KGHDR and CDR2 SFDVKD. The CDR3 is made up of 17 amino acids. The CDR3: CATSVFRAGASNQPQHF. The CDR3 nucleotides are TGTGCCACCAGTGTCTTCAGGGCAGGGGCTAGCAATCAGCCCCAGCATTTT.

In DNA form, the CDR3 reads TGTGCCAGCAAAAAGACAGGGACGAACACTGAAGCTTTCTTT. Its protein product is CASKKTGTNTEAFF. The genes are TRBV2 and TRBJ1-1; 7 bases are shared with TRBD1. The trim removed 7 bases at V and 1 base at J, leaving 6 bases unmatched. The CDR3 is 14 residues long. In germline, CDR1 is SNHLY, CDR2 FYNNEI. The entire variable domain, with the rest obtained from reference TRBV2 and TRBJ1-1, is as follows: EPEVTQTPSHQVTQMGQEVILRCVPISNHLYFYWYRQILGQKVEFLVSFYNNEISEKSEIFDDQFSVERPDGSNFTLKIRSTKLEDSAMYFCASKKTGTNTEAFFGQGTRLTVV.

The chain is built from TRBV9 and TRBJ1-1; 10 nucleotides match TRBD1. The V and J ends lost 4 bases and 6 bases, in that order; junction bases with no gene match: 6. Germline lookup yields CDR1 SGDLS and CDR2 YYNGEE. The CDR3 loop spans 14 amino acids. Here the CDR3 DNA reads TGTGCCAGCAGCCCCCGACAGGGGGCGTCTGAAGCTTTCTTT. It yields the protein CASSPRQGASEAFF.

This clone has more than one count but fewer than ten. In nucleotides, the CDR3 is TGTGCCGGAGGGGTTTCTGGAAACACCATATATTTT. This translates into CAGGVSGNTIYF. The rearrangement links TRBV2 to TRBJ1-3; a weak D match, TRBD1 (5 bases). CDR1 SNHLY and CDR2 FYNNEI come from the germline V gene. V lost 11 bases to trimming and J lost 1 base, with 9 bases between them. This CDR3 is built from 12 residues.

The chain is built from TRBV13 and TRBJ2-7, with D possibly matching TRBD2 (5 bases). Trimming pared 4 bases from V and 6 bases from J, leaving 10 bases between. Germline loops: CDR1 PRHDT, CDR2 FYEKMQ (reference sequence). This CDR3 is built from 12 residues. CDR3 sequence (DNA): TGTGCCAGCAGCTATCAAGGGAGCGAGCAGTACTTC. Amino acids: CASSYQGSEQYF.

The rearrangement links TRBV19 to TRBJ1-2; 9 bases map to TRBD1. The V segment lost 6 bases and the J segment 4 bases; nucleotides outside the gene matches: 6. Looked up from germline, CDR1 is LNHDA and CDR2 is SQIVND (reference sequence). There are 14 residues in the CDR3. This chain's CDR3 is CASSLTQGAYGYTF. CDR3 bases: TGTGCCAGTAGCCTGACACAGGGGGCCTATGGCTACACCTTC.

This clone was recorded a few times. This rearrangement joins TRBV5-1 to TRBJ2-3; D unresolved. Germline V lookup: CDR1 SGHRS, CDR2 YFSETQ. Trimming pared 2 bases from V and 0 bases from J, leaving 10 bases between. There are 15 residues in the CDR3. In nucleotides, the CDR3 is TGCGCCAGCAGCTTTTGGGCACTGAGCACAGATACGCAGTATTTT. Its protein is CASSFWALSTDTQYF.

This clone appeared once. The chain is built from TRBV6-5 and TRBJ1-2; TRBD1 aligns across 8 bases. CDR3 length: 14 residues. Germline V gene data show CDR1 as MNHEY and CDR2 as SVGAGI. The junction had 8 bases not matched to a gene; V was cut back by 6 bases and J by 5 bases. CDR3 DNA: TGTGCCAGCAGACCGACAGGGGATTGGTATGGCTACACCTTC. Its protein is CASRPTGDWYGYTF.

This clone was observed once. The chain recombines TRBV5-6 with TRBJ2-1; 9 bases line up with TRBD1. The CDR3 totals 18 residues. With 2 bases clipped from V and 8 bases from J, the junction kept 17 bases outside the gene matches. Germline V gene data show CDR1 as SGHDT and CDR2 as YYEEEE. CDR3 amino acids: CASSFGDRETLRKDEQFF. CDR3 bases: TGTGCCAGCAGCTTTGGGGACAGGGAGACCCTTAGGAAGGATGAGCAGTTCTTC. Supplemented by reference TRBV5-6 and TRBJ2-1, the full variable domain reads DAGVTQSPTHLIKTRGQQVTLRCSPKSGHDTVSWYQQALGQGPQFIFQYYEEEERQRGNFPDRFSGHQFPNYSSELNVNALLLGDSALYLCASSFGDRETLRKDEQFFGPGTRLTVL.

The chain carries TRBV6-5 and TRBJ2-1; TRBD2 matches at 14 bases. Losses at the gene ends were 6 bases for V and 4 bases for J; bases not matched to a gene: 2. Germline CDR1 and CDR2: MNHEY and SVGAGI. This CDR3 is 15 amino acids long. The CDR3 sequence: CASRTSGGGYNEQFF. CDR3 sequence (DNA): TGTGCCAGCAGGACTAGCGGGGGGGGTTACAATGAGCAGTTCTTC.

V is TRBV4-1 and J is TRBJ1-3; 11 bases are shared with TRBD1. V shed 1 base, J shed 2 bases, and the junction held 4 bases outside the gene matches. Germline CDR1 is MGHRA and CDR2 is YSYEKL. The CDR3 has 17 amino acids. This chain's CDR3 is CASSQGTGGAAGNTIYF. CDR3 DNA: TGCGCCAGCAGCCAAGGGACAGGGGGCGCCGCTGGAAACACCATATATTTT.

This clone appeared once. The chain uses TRBV24-1 and TRBJ2-7; D might be TRBD1 (5 bases). Trimming took 0 bases from V and 9 from J, leaving 14 bases between them. The CDR3 is made up of 14 amino acids. The germline V gene has CDR1 KGHDR and CDR2 SFDVKD. CDR3 region: CATSDLNQAQGQYF. CDR3 DNA: TGTGCCACCAGTGATTTGAACCAGGCCCAGGGGCAGTACTTC.

The chain couples TRBV6-6 to TRBJ1-5; the match to TRBD1 covers 8 bases. The junction had 3 bases not matched to a gene; V was cut back by 4 bases and J by 4 bases. This CDR3 contains 14 residues. CDR1 is MNHNY, CDR2 SVGAGI, per germline (reference sequence). The CDR3 loop reads CASSSTGGNQPQHF. CDR3 in DNA: TGTGCCAGCAGTTCTACAGGGGGGAATCAGCCCCAGCATTTT.

The chain is built from TRBV6-4 and TRBJ1-1; TRBD1 agrees at 8 bases. Germline-derived CDR1 and CDR2 are MRHNA and SNTAGT. The CDR3 runs 15 residues. V shed 6 bases, J shed 0 bases, and the junction held 6 bases outside the gene matches. Written as DNA, the CDR3 is TGTGCCAGCAGAGAGAGACAGGGGATGAACACTGAAGCTTTCTTT. Translation gives CASRERQGMNTEAFF.